Listed below are T cell receptor beta chains from one sample, sequenced in a study of CD8 T cells in Susac syndrome. MiXCR was run by TCRdb on the immunoSEQ multiplex PCR reads, yielding one entry per CDR3 protein. Of around 200,000 distinct CDR3 sequences in the sample, more than 90% are singletons; the top ten hold around 0.096%. Sequenced sample: CD4+ T cells from PBMCs. The receptors originated from a human donor with Susac syndrome. Each CDR3 is given with its conserved first and last residue. The order of the fields is clone size, V gene, CDR3 length, J gene, D gene, CDR3 DNA, CDR3 protein. The D gene is left open where the match is weak. Part of the rows lack a size; the others show once, few, many or a class for expanded clones.

NA	TRBV29-1	13	TRBJ2-7	NA	TGCAGCGTTGGTATGGTAGGTACCTACGAGCAGTACTTC	CSVGMVGTYEQYF
NA	TRBV4-1	17	TRBJ1-1	NA	TGCGCCAGCAGCCAAACAGGTGTAAGGATATTGAACACTGAAGCTTTCTTT	CASSQTGVRILNTEAFF
NA	TRBV2	15	TRBJ2-1	NA	TGTGCCAGCAGCGGACAGACAAGCTCCTACAATGAGCAGTTCTTC	CASSGQTSSYNEQFF
NA	TRBV9	16	TRBJ2-5	TRBD2	TGTGCCAGCAGCGACGGGACTAGCGGGGGGGAAGAGACCCAGTACTTC	CASSDGTSGGEETQYF
NA	TRBV5-4	16	TRBJ2-3	TRBD2	TGTGCCAGCAGCCAGCCTTCGCGGGGGGGCGTAGATACGCAGTATTTT	CASSQPSRGGVDTQYF
NA	TRBV30	13	TRBJ1-5	NA	TGTGCCTGGGCGGGGGAGGGCAATCAGCCCCAGCATTTT	CAWAGEGNQPQHF
NA	TRBV14	14	TRBJ2-3	NA	TGTGCCAGCAGCCGAGAAGCGGTTCCCGATACGCAGTATTTT	CASSREAVPDTQYF
once	TRBV9	15	TRBJ2-1	TRBD2	TGTGCCAGCAGCGTAGATAGCGGGGCCTACAATGAGCAGTTCTTC	CASSVDSGAYNEQFF
NA	TRBV9	14	TRBJ2-5	NA	TGTGCCAGCAGCGTAGGGTCAACACAAGAGACCCAGTACTTC	CASSVGSTQETQYF
NA	TRBV4-3	13	TRBJ1-2	NA	TGCGCCAGCAGCATGGTTTTCTTCCATGGCTACACCTTC	CASSMVFFHGYTF
few	TRBV11-2	12	TRBJ1-6	NA	TGTGCCAGCAGCTTACGTAATTCACCCCTCCACTTT	CASSLRNSPLHF
NA	TRBV30	11	TRBJ2-3	NA	TGTGCCTACGGACGGGGGGATACGCAGTATTTT	CAYGRGDTQYF
NA	TRBV29-1	13	TRBJ1-5	TRBD1	TGCAGCGTACGACAGGGGTCCAATCAGCCCCAGCATTTT	CSVRQGSNQPQHF
once	TRBV30	16	TRBJ1-4	NA	TGTGCCTGGAGTGACAACGGCCCGCAGACTAATGAAAAACTGTTTTTT	CAWSDNGPQTNEKLFF
NA	TRBV30	12	TRBJ2-5	NA	TGTGCCTGGACTTCCGGACAAGAGACCCAGTACTTC	CAWTSGQETQYF
NA	TRBV6-2/TRBV6-3	15	TRBJ1-1	NA	TGTGCCAGCAGAAAGATACTGACAGGAGGCACTGAAGCTTTCTTT	CASRKILTGGTEAFF
NA	TRBV20-1	16	TRBJ1-4	NA	TGCAGTGCTAGAGAGGTGCCAGGGAGAACTAATGAAAAACTGTTTTTT	CSAREVPGRTNEKLFF
NA	TRBV5-1	16	TRBJ2-7	NA	TGCGCCAGCAGCTTCCCTAAGACGACAGGCTCCTACGAGCAGTACTTC	CASSFPKTTGSYEQYF
NA	TRBV20-1	13	TRBJ2-5	NA	TGCAGTGCTTCGGCCGCAGTGGGAGAGACCCAGTACTTC	CSASAAVGETQYF
NA	TRBV30	12	TRBJ1-1	TRBD1	TGTGCCTGGAGCCCGACAGGGCAGGTGGCTTTCTTT	CAWSPTGQVAFF
NA	TRBV11-2	14	TRBJ1-5	NA	TGTGCCAGCAGCCCCCGCAGGGGCAATCAGCCCCAGCATTTT	CASSPRRGNQPQHF
NA	TRBV5-1	16	TRBJ2-7	TRBD2	TGCGCCAGCAGCTTAGGGGTGGGGTCTAGCGGGGACCAGCAGTACTTC	CASSLGVGSSGDQQYF
once	TRBV7-8	12	TRBJ1-1	TRBD1	TGTGCCAGCCGACAGGGCCACACTGAAGCTTTCTTT	CASRQGHTEAFF
NA	TRBV2	14	TRBJ1-1	NA	TGTGCCAGCAGTGAGCCAGGCATGAACACTGAAGCTTTCTTT	CASSEPGMNTEAFF
NA	TRBV9	16	TRBJ2-2	NA	TGTGCCAGCAGAGGGGGGGGTACCAAGAACACCGGGGAGCTGTTTTTT	CASRGGGTKNTGELFF
NA	TRBV7-2	15	TRBJ2-5	TRBD2	TGTGCCAGCACCCCCCAAGCGGGGGGACAAGAGACCCAGTACTTC	CASTPQAGGQETQYF
NA	TRBV12-3/TRBV12-4	14	TRBJ2-1	TRBD1	TGTGCCAGCAGTCCCCGGGACAGGAACAATGAGCAGTTCTTC	CASSPRDRNNEQFF
NA	TRBV7-3	15	TRBJ1-6	TRBD1	TGTGCCAGCCCAGAGGGACAGCTTGGGAATTCACCCCTCCACTTT	CASPEGQLGNSPLHF
NA	TRBV19	14	TRBJ2-3	TRBD1	TGTGCCAGTAGTACTCGACAGGGTCCAGATACGCAGTATTTT	CASSTRQGPDTQYF
NA	TRBV30	16	TRBJ2-7	TRBD1	TGTGCCTGGACGGTCCCGATAGGACAGGGGGCCTACGAGCAGTACTTC	CAWTVPIGQGAYEQYF
NA	TRBV30	13	TRBJ1-5	NA	TGTGCCTGGAGTGATTCAGGGAATCAGCCCCAGCATTTT	CAWSDSGNQPQHF
once	TRBV5-4	16	TRBJ2-3	TRBD1	TGTGCCAGCAGCCTTGACCTGGGACAGGGGACAGATACGCAGTATTTT	CASSLDLGQGTDTQYF
NA	TRBV7-2	13	TRBJ1-2	NA	TGTGCCTCCACGGGTTCCTCTAACTATGGCTACACCTTC	CASTGSSNYGYTF
NA	TRBV5-4	15	TRBJ2-2	TRBD1	TGTGCCAGCAGCTTAGCCGGGACAGGCACCGGGGAGCTGTTTTTT	CASSLAGTGTGELFF
NA	TRBV19	16	TRBJ2-3	TRBD1	TGTGCCAGTAGACGAACAGGGGTAGGAGCCGGCGATACGCAGTATTTT	CASRRTGVGAGDTQYF
NA	TRBV20-1	13	TRBJ2-3	NA	TGCAGTGCTACAGACATAACAGCAGATACGCAGTATTTT	CSATDITADTQYF
NA	TRBV10-2	15	TRBJ2-7	NA	TGCGCCAGCAGTGAGTTTCGGGCAGGTTCTGTCGAGCAGTACTTC	CASSEFRAGSVEQYF
NA	TRBV3-1	15	TRBJ1-6	TRBD1	TGTGCCAGCAGCCCGGGACAGACCTATAATTCACCCCTCCACTTT	CASSPGQTYNSPLHF
once	TRBV7-9	15	TRBJ2-7	TRBD1	TGTGCCAGCAGAGATACAGGGGGCAATACGGACGAGCAGTACTTC	CASRDTGGNTDEQYF
NA	TRBV30	14	TRBJ2-3	NA	TGTGCCTGGAGTGGGACAGTAGGCACAGATACGCAGTATTTT	CAWSGTVGTDTQYF
NA	TRBV4-3	14	TRBJ2-3	NA	TGCGCCAGCAGCCCCCGGTTGTTGGGAGATACGCAGTATTTT	CASSPRLLGDTQYF
NA	TRBV5-4	13	TRBJ1-5	NA	TGTGCCAGCACCCGGGACGGGAATCAGCCCCAGCATTTT	CASTRDGNQPQHF
NA	TRBV7-9	14	TRBJ2-7	NA	TGTGCCAGCAGCTTATGGGGGCTTGAGGACGAGCAGTACTTC	CASSLWGLEDEQYF
NA	TRBV11-2	15	TRBJ1-5	NA	TGTGCCAGCAGCTTAGACCACGGGATCAATCAGCCCCAGCATTTT	CASSLDHGINQPQHF
NA	TRBV27	15	TRBJ1-2	NA	TGTGCCAGCAAATACGCCGGGACGGACTATTATGGCTACACCTTC	CASKYAGTDYYGYTF
NA	TRBV7-2	17	TRBJ2-2	TRBD2	TGTGCCAGCAGCTTAGTCTGGGGGGGTGCGAACACCGGGGAGCTGTTTTTT	CASSLVWGGANTGELFF
NA	TRBV5-6	13	TRBJ2-7	NA	TGTGCCAGCAGCTTGAGTCAGAACTACGAGCAGTACTTC	CASSLSQNYEQYF
NA	TRBV2	13	TRBJ1-5	TRBD1	TGTGCCGGGGGACAGGGGTTTGGTCAGCCCCAGCATTTT	CAGGQGFGQPQHF
NA	TRBV19	14	TRBJ2-6	NA	TGTGCCATTAAGGATCTGTCTGGGGCCAACGTCCTGACTTTC	CAIKDLSGANVLTF
few	TRBV14	14	TRBJ1-2	NA	TGTGCCAGCAGCCAAGATCGAACAGGGTACGGCTACACCTTC	CASSQDRTGYGYTF
NA	TRBV29-1	12	TRBJ1-2	NA	TGCAGCGTTGAAATTCCGGGACGGGGCTACACCTTC	CSVEIPGRGYTF
NA	TRBV20-1	12	TRBJ2-1	NA	TGCAGTGCAAAACTCCTCCAGGGTTGGGAGTTCTTC	CSAKLLQGWEFF
NA	TRBV5-1	13	TRBJ2-7	NA	TGCGCCAGCAGCAGGGACGGGTTTAACGAGCAGTACTTC	CASSRDGFNEQYF
NA	TRBV9	14	TRBJ1-1	NA	TGTGCCAGCAGCCGCTCCGGGTCGGGCACTGAAGCTTTCTTT	CASSRSGSGTEAFF
NA	TRBV24-1	13	TRBJ2-3	TRBD2	TGTGCCACCCCTAGCGGGGGACCAGATACGCAGTATTTT	CATPSGGPDTQYF
NA	TRBV20-1	12	TRBJ1-2	NA	TGCAGTGCTAGTACGCTAAACTATGGCTACACCTTC	CSASTLNYGYTF
NA	TRBV4-2	14	TRBJ1-2	NA	TGTGCCAGCAGCCAAGATCTGGGAACTCTTGGCTACACCTTC	CASSQDLGTLGYTF
NA	TRBV5-1	13	TRBJ1-2	NA	TGCGCCAGCAGCTCCGGGTCAAGAGGAGGCTACACCTTC	CASSSGSRGGYTF
NA	TRBV12-3/TRBV12-4	12	TRBJ1-2	NA	TGTGCCAGCAGTTTGGCAGACTATGGCTACACCTTC	CASSLADYGYTF